This TCR beta chain came from a study of blood T cell repertoires in COVID-19. Generated by immunoSEQ multiplex PCR, the TCRdb table keeps only in-frame clones and is missing some. The sample yields 150,000 to 190,000 clones, over 75% seen once. Sequencing used peripheral blood. This TCR came from a middle-aged woman with acute or convalescent COVID-19.

CDR3: CASSPRGYNEQFF. CDR3 DNA: TGTGCCAGCAGCCCGCGGGGATACAATGAGCAGTTCTTC. This chain uses TRBV7-8 with TRBJ2-1, with D tentatively TRBD2 (6 bases). CDR1 is SGHVS and CDR2 is FQNEAQ in the germline V gene. This CDR3 region has 13 residues. V was clipped by 5 bases and J by 4 bases, with 9 bases between them.